This T cell receptor (beta chain) was sequenced in a study of blood T cell repertoires in COVID-19. In the study's own analysis: Amplification of reference gene primers provided the estimated nucleated cell counts. The protocol was immunoSEQ multiplex PCR, while the TCRdb copy is restricted to in-frame clones and leaves out a portion. For V, J and clone size, that table is used; D and trimming come from the DNA. The table lists around 88,000 clones, roughly 90% of them singletons. Germline V gives CDR1 PRHDT, CDR2 FYEKMQ (reference sequence). This CDR3 has 15 residues. Trimming removed 5 bases from V and 5 bases from J, with 19 bases in between.

The sample taken for sequencing was peripheral blood. The chain joins TRBV13 to TRBJ2-7; possible D gene TRBD2, 6 bases. The clonotype comes from a man between 60 and 70 years old with acute or convalescent COVID-19. The CDR3 is CASSPTVGGSDEQYF. Here the CDR3 DNA reads TGTGCCAGCAGCCCTACGGTGGGGGGATCTGACGAGCAGTACTTC.